One and the same sample provided the 25 T cell receptor beta chains below, sequenced in a study of cytomegalovirus exposure and HLA in healthy donors. Repertoires were generated with immunoSEQ multiplex PCR, while TCRdb's copy carries only in-frame clones and drops some. This table has about 190,000 clones, 75% to 90% appearing once. The material sequenced was PBMCs. The receptor source for this set is a man between 18 and 35 years old in good health and CMV-seropositive.

The rearrangement links TRBV7-8 to TRBJ2-1, with 9 bases identical to TRBD2. The V segment lost 5 bases and the J segment 2 bases; nucleotides outside the gene matches: 4. CDR3 size: 15 residues. Germline CDR1 and CDR2: SGHVS and FQNEAQ. Written as DNA, the CDR3 is TGTGCCAGCAGCCGGCGGGAGGGTCCCTACAATGAGCAGTTCTTC. It encodes CASSRREGPYNEQFF.

The chain employs TRBV27 and TRBJ2-7, with 9 bases aligning to TRBD2. V dropped 5 bases and J dropped 0; count of bases not matched to a gene: 8. Germline V gene data show CDR1 as MNHEY and CDR2 as SMNVEV (reference sequence). This CDR3 has 16 residues. The CDR3 sequence is CASSPDQRGASYEQYF. CDR3 sequence (DNA): TGTGCCAGCAGTCCAGACCAGCGGGGGGCCTCCTACGAGCAGTACTTC.

V is TRBV7-3 and J is TRBJ2-3; D is tentatively TRBD1 or TRBD2 (6 bases each). Germline V gives CDR1 SGHTA, CDR2 FQGTGA. The CDR3 is 15 amino acids. V gave up 5 bases and J gave up 0 bases, with 12 bases separating them. CDR3 sequence reads: CASSLRGVSTDTQYF. The CDR3 coding sequence is TGTGCCAGCAGCCTAAGGGGGGTTAGCACAGATACGCAGTATTTT.

This clone showed up just once. This chain uses TRBV10-3 with TRBJ2-3; perhaps TRBD2 as D (5 bases). In germline, CDR1 is ENHRY, CDR2 SYGVKD. The V and J ends lost 5 bases and 8 bases respectively, with 17 bases between them. The CDR3 length is 14 residues. The CDR3 bases are TGTGCCATCAGTCCGCAAGACTACGCGGGTACGCAGTATTTT. It codes for CAISPQDYAGTQYF.

The chain carries TRBV4-1 and TRBJ2-5; D might be TRBD1 (5 bases). V lost 3 bases and J lost 1, with 15 bases in between. The germline V gene encodes CDR1 MGHRA and CDR2 YSYEKL. The CDR3 sequence is 16 residues long. The CDR3 DNA reads TGCGCCAGCAGCCAGAGGTGGGCAGGGCCCCAAGAGACCCAGTACTTC. Translating it yields CASSQRWAGPQETQYF.

The rearrangement links TRBV9 to TRBJ1-2; 8 positions agree with TRBD1. The junction had 5 bases not matched to a gene; V was cut back by 2 bases and J by 8 bases. CDR1 SGDLS and CDR2 YYNGEE come from the germline V gene. This CDR3 is built from 13 residues. The CDR3 loop reads CASSVATGGGYTF. As DNA, the CDR3 is TGTGCCAGCAGCGTCGCTACAGGGGGAGGCTACACCTTC.

The chain couples TRBV11-1 to TRBJ2-3, with D perhaps matching TRBD2 (6 bases). The CDR3 is 14 amino acids. Deletions cut 4 bases from V and 0 bases from J, with 8 bases between. The germline gives CDR1 SGHAT, CDR2 FQDESV (reference sequence). CDR3 DNA: TGTGCCAGCAGCTGGGGGGAGAGCACAGATACGCAGTATTTT. This gives the protein CASSWGESTDTQYF.

The V gene is TRBV30, the J gene TRBJ2-7; D perhaps matches TRBD2 (7 bases). CDR1 GTSNPN and CDR2 SVGIG come from the germline V gene (reference sequence). The CDR3 length is 13 residues. V lost 3 bases, J lost 4 bases, and 13 bases lay in between. In DNA, the CDR3 is TGTGCCTGGAGGGGGGGGGCAGGGTACGAGCAGTACTTC. As protein: CAWRGGAGYEQYF.

V usage is TRBV4-1 and J usage is TRBJ2-1, with 8 bases aligning to TRBD2. Germline lookup yields CDR1 MGHRA and CDR2 YSYEKL. V dropped 4 bases and J dropped 14; count of bases not matched to a gene: 13. The CDR3 covers 14 residues. The CDR3 here is CASSPNPGRREEFF. CDR3 nucleotide sequence: TGCGCCAGCAGCCCAAACCCGGGCCGGCGGGAGGAGTTCTTC.

This clone was counted between two and nine times. This rearrangement joins TRBV10-2 to TRBJ2-2; TRBD2 aligns across 8 bases. This CDR3 contains 15 residues. V gave up 6 bases and J gave up 4 bases; unmatched junction bases: 7. Looked up from germline, CDR1 is WSHSY and CDR2 is SAAADI. CDR3 loop: CASRVAGSGTGELFF. Written as DNA, the CDR3 is TGCGCCAGCAGAGTAGCGGGGTCGGGCACCGGGGAGCTGTTTTTT.

This clone is a singleton in its sample. V and J are TRBV6-5 and TRBJ2-1, with 7 bases identical to TRBD2. The J segment lost 7 bases and the V segment lost 6 bases, leaving 6 bases of the junction unmatched. There are 13 residues in the CDR3. The germline gives CDR1 MNHEY, CDR2 SVGAGI. Here the CDR3 DNA reads TGTGCCAGCAGCGGCGGGAGTCATAATGAGCAGTTCTTC. Its protein product is CASSGGSHNEQFF.

This clone has only a few counts. In DNA form, the CDR3 reads TGTGCCAGCAGCTTAGAGACTTCTGCAACTAATGAAAAACTGTTTTTT. Its translation is CASSLETSATNEKLFF. V gene TRBV7-9 combines with J gene TRBJ1-4; D unresolved. The V end was cut by 1 base, the J end by 0 bases, with 9 bases between. The germline V gene has CDR1 SEHNR and CDR2 FQNEAQ (reference sequence). This CDR3 has 16 amino acids. Filled out from reference TRBV7-9 and TRBJ1-4, the complete variable domain reads DTGVSQNPRHKITKRGQNVTFRCDPISEHNRLYWYRQTLGQGPEFLTYFQNEAQLEKSRLLSDRFSAERPKGSFSTLEIQRTEQGDSAMYLCASSLETSATNEKLFFGSGTQLSVL.

This clone was observed a single time. The chain employs TRBV6-4 and TRBJ2-1, with 10 bases lining up with TRBD2. Germline loops: CDR1 MRHNA, CDR2 SNTAGT. The CDR3 loop spans 16 amino acids. V was clipped by 0 bases and J by 2 bases; unmatched bases: 1. The CDR3 protein is CASSDSAGGPYNEQFF. DNA of the CDR3: TGTGCCAGCAGTGACTCAGCGGGAGGGCCCTACAATGAGCAGTTCTTC.

This sequence joins TRBV30 and TRBJ1-1; D is ambiguous. Germline assignment: CDR1 GTSNPN and CDR2 SVGIG (reference sequence). Trimming shortened V by 2 bases and J by 1 base, and 11 bases separated the two germline ends. CDR3 length equals 14 residues. In nucleotides, the CDR3 is TGTGCCTGGAGTACCGCCCGAGGGAACACTGAAGCTTTCTTT. Encoded protein: CAWSTARGNTEAFF. The whole variable domain, remainder taken from reference TRBV30 and TRBJ1-1, is SQTIHQWPATLVQPVGSPLSLECTVEGTSNPNLYWYRQAAGRGLQLLFYSVGIGQISSEVPQNLSASRPQDRQFILSSKKLLLSDSGFYLCAWSTARGNTEAFFGQGTRLTVV.

This clone was found a few times. The V call is TRBV5-4, the J call TRBJ1-2, with D unclear. Between the trimmed V and J ends, which lost 3 bases and 7 bases, there was a span of 10 bases. The CDR3 runs 12 residues. Germline V gene sequence: CDR1 SGHNT, CDR2 YYREEE (reference sequence). CDR3 sequence (DNA): TGTGCCAGCAGCTATAGTCCTGGTGGCTACACCTTC. It yields the protein CASSYSPGGYTF.

The CDR3 protein is CASSQEGTGGEKLFF. CDR3 in DNA: TGCGCCAGCAGCCAAGAGGGGACAGGGGGCGAAAAACTGTTTTTT. This chain uses TRBV4-3 with TRBJ1-4; 12 nucleotides line up with TRBD1. The CDR3 totals 15 residues. In germline, CDR1 is LGHNA, CDR2 YSLEER. Trimming took 0 bases from V and 8 from J; bases not matched to a gene: 1.

This chain uses TRBV5-1 with TRBJ2-1; TRBD2 agrees at 7 bases. There are 18 residues in the CDR3. V lost 4 bases to trimming and J lost 2 bases; unmatched junction nucleotides: 15. Per germline, CDR1 SGHRS and CDR2 YFSETQ. CDR3 residues: CASSRGGRPAGTYNEQFF. CDR3 in DNA: TGCGCCAGCAGCCGCGGCGGTCGGCCAGCGGGGACCTACAATGAGCAGTTCTTC.

The V call is TRBV9, the J call TRBJ1-4; D remains ambiguous. Trimming stripped 3 bases from V and 0 bases from J, with 9 bases between. The CDR3 covers 15 residues. Germline assignment: CDR1 SGDLS and CDR2 YYNGEE. DNA for the CDR3: TGTGCCAGCAGCGAGCTAAGAGCAACTAATGAAAAACTGTTTTTT. Its protein product is CASSELRATNEKLFF.

The rearrangement links TRBV7-2 to TRBJ2-3, with TRBD2 matching 16 bases. The CDR3 spans 20 residues. V shed 0 bases, J shed 1 base, and the junction held 7 bases outside the gene matches. CDR1 and CDR2 (germline): SGHTA, FQGNSA. CDR3: CASSLAGTSGRVIGTDTQYF. The DNA of the CDR3 is TGTGCCAGCAGCTTAGCCGGGACTAGCGGGAGGGTTATTGGCACAGATACGCAGTATTTT.

The chain has TRBV5-1 and TRBJ1-2; D remains ambiguous. The V and J ends lost 6 bases and 0 bases respectively, with 12 bases between them. CDR1 is SGHRS and CDR2 is YFSETQ in the germline V gene. CDR3 size: 14 residues. Here the CDR3 reads CASTWASTNYGYTF. The CDR3 DNA follows: TGCGCCAGCACCTGGGCGTCTACTAACTATGGCTACACCTTC.

This clone showed up just a few times. V gene TRBV6-5 combines with J gene TRBJ1-5, with D perhaps matching TRBD1 (5 bases). The germline CDR1 and CDR2 sequences are MNHEY and SVGAGI. This CDR3 is built from 13 residues. V was shortened by 8 bases and J by 6 bases, with 14 bases between the two germline ends. CDR3 sequence reads: CASCWGDGQPQHF. CDR3 DNA: TGTGCCAGCTGTTGGGGGGACGGTCAGCCCCAGCATTTT.

The rearrangement joins TRBV30 to TRBJ2-5; a weak D match, TRBD2 (5 bases). The CDR3 has 14 residues. The germline gives CDR1 GTSNPN, CDR2 SVGIG (reference sequence). V was trimmed by 1 base and J by 7 bases, leaving 16 bases between them. For the CDR3, the DNA is TGTGCCTGGAGTGCCCGTAGCGTGCCGGGGACCCAGTACTTC. It is translated as CAWSARSVPGTQYF.

As concerns this clone: The sample has other DNA sequences that encode this CDR3 too. The chain employs TRBV6-5 and TRBJ2-7; 7 bases align to TRBD1. The CDR3 loop spans 13 amino acids. Per the germline V gene, CDR1 is MNHEY and CDR2 is SVGAGI. The ends lost 2 bases at V and 4 bases at J; junction bases unmatched: 2. The CDR3 DNA reads TGTGCCAGCAGTTACACAGGGGCGTACGAGCAGTACTTC. It specifies CASSYTGAYEQYF.

This clone turned up a few times. This sequence joins TRBV30 and TRBJ2-7; D might be TRBD1 (7 bases). This CDR3 region has 14 residues. Between the trimmed V and J ends, which lost 5 bases and 6 bases, there was a span of 20 bases. The germline V gene encodes CDR1 GTSNPN and CDR2 SVGIG (reference sequence). The CDR3 protein is CAWSPPGGGGEQYF. CDR3 DNA sequence: TGTGCCTGGTCTCCCCCCGGAGGGGGCGGCGAGCAGTACTTC.

This sequence joins TRBV5-4 and TRBJ2-3, with TRBD2 matching 12 bases. The CDR3 runs 16 residues. V shed 0 bases and J 11 bases; nucleotides not matched to a gene: 10. Germline V gene data show CDR1 as SGHNT and CDR2 as YYREEE (reference sequence). In nucleotides, the CDR3 is TGTGCCAGCAGCTTGGCTACGGCTAGCGGGGGGGCTGAGCAGTATTTT. Translating gives CASSLATASGGAEQYF.